This paragraph covers one TCR beta chain sequence. Its antigen is undetermined. This specimen comes from a study of OX40 agonist ivuxolimab in advanced cancers. Background on the study: Averaging 60 years in age, with a range of about 23 to 90, the cohort was about 83% male.

From germline, CDR1 is SGHAT and CDR2 FQDESV (reference sequence). The CDR3 covers 14 residues. The V gene lost 2 bases and the J gene lost 11 bases, with 16 bases spanning the gap. The assay was immunoSEQ multiplex PCR, and TCRdb's table has in-frame clones only and misses some. The profile shows just under 20,000 clones, roughly 82% of them singletons. Study results and limitations: The study did not work out the antigen specificity of the expanded peripheral T cells. Clonal expansion was seen in CD4+ and CD8+ blood T cells by week 6 at 0.1 to 3.0 mg/kg.

The V and J genes are TRBV11-1 and TRBJ1-5; D is unresolved. This receptor was obtained from an adult with an advanced solid tumor such as melanoma, head and neck, liver or kidney cancer. The sequences come from CD4+ or CD8+ T cells sorted from blood, collected in a trial of the OX40 agonist ivuxolimab. The CDR3 region has the DNA TGTGCCAGCAGCTTAAAGGGAACTCCCCAGTCCCAGCATTTT. It encodes CASSLKGTPQSQHF.